Presented here are 5 T cell receptor beta chains from one specimen sequenced in a study of blood T cell repertoires in COVID-19. The protocol was immunoSEQ multiplex PCR, while the TCRdb copy is restricted to in-frame clones and leaves out a portion. The profile shows 150,000 or so clones, about 88% of them singletons. The sequencing input was peripheral blood. These receptors all come from an elderly woman with acute or convalescent COVID-19.

This chain links TRBV5-1 with TRBJ2-5, with TRBD2 identical over 7 bases. Unmatched junction bases numbered 4, after V lost 0 bases and J lost 2 bases. The CDR3 runs to 15 residues. Germline assignment: CDR1 SGHRS and CDR2 YFSETQ. The CDR3 nucleotides read TGCGCCAGCAGCTTGGGTAAAGCGGGACAAGAGACCCAGTACTTC. It encodes CASSLGKAGQETQYF. Together with reference TRBV5-1 and TRBJ2-5, the CDR3 gives the full variable domain: KAGVTQTPRYLIKTRGQQVTLSCSPISGHRSVSWYQQTPGQGLQFLFEYFSETQRNKGNFPGRFSGRQFSNSRSEMNVSTLELGDSALYLCASSLGKAGQETQYFGPGTRLLVL.

This clone has just a few counts. The genes are TRBV5-4 and TRBJ2-3, with TRBD2 identical over 13 bases. CDR1 and CDR2 (germline): SGHNT, YYREEE (reference sequence). The V and J ends lost 3 bases and 5 bases, in that order; junction bases with no gene match: 15. The CDR3 runs 19 residues. The CDR3 coding sequence is TGTGCCAGCAGCTCTTGGACTAGCGGGAGAGGGGGTTCGAAAGATACGCAGTATTTT. This encodes CASSSWTSGRGGSKDTQYF.

The J gene is TRBJ1-4, the V gene TRBV2; 10 bases are a match to TRBD1. This CDR3 is 15 amino acids long. Germline trimming cut 6 bases from V and 8 bases from J; bases unmatched to any gene: 9. Germline-derived CDR1 and CDR2 are SNHLY and FYNNEI. CDR3 protein: CASRIDRGRGEKLFF. The CDR3 coding sequence is TGTGCCAGCAGGATAGACAGGGGGCGCGGAGAAAAACTGTTTTTT.

The J gene is TRBJ2-1, the V gene TRBV7-2; TRBD1 aligns across 8 bases. V was pared by 4 bases and J by 7 bases, with 9 bases of the junction left unmatched. Looked up from germline, CDR1 is SGHTA and CDR2 is FQGNSA. The CDR3 totals 15 residues. As DNA, the CDR3 is TGTGCCAGCAGCTACTACGGGACAGGTAGGAATGAGCAGTTCTTC. It is translated as CASSYYGTGRNEQFF.

This chain links TRBV18 with TRBJ2-7; 8 positions agree with TRBD2. The junction had 17 bases not matched to a gene; V was cut back by 5 bases and J by 5 bases. Germline V gives CDR1 KGHSH, CDR2 LQKENI. The CDR3 runs to 17 residues. The CDR3 here is CASSTRLLGLVGDEQYF. The CDR3 nucleotides are TGTGCCAGCTCAACACGGCTCCTGGGACTAGTCGGGGACGAGCAGTACTTC.